Listed below are T cell receptor beta chains from one sample, sequenced in a study of immune cell composition in non-small cell lung cancer. Only in-frame clones appear in the TCRdb table, and some are missing; sequencing was by immunoSEQ multiplex PCR. The sample holds 13,000 or so clones, around 75% seen once. Sequencing was done on a sample of lung tumor tissue. These receptors were collected from a human donor with non-small cell lung cancer. CDR3s include the opening cysteine and the closing phenylalanine or tryptophan. The order of the fields is clone size, J gene, D gene, V gene, CDR3 protein, CDR3 DNA. A D gene is named only where the DNA matches it firmly. The size field is filled for only some rows; it gives once, few, many or a size class.

few | TRBJ1-1 | - | TRBV7-9 | CASSLAWGGAEAFF | TGTGCCAGCAGCTTAGCGTGGGGAGGCGCTGAAGCTTTCTTT
- | TRBJ2-5 | TRBD1 | TRBV5-4 | CASSFQGARETQYF | TGTGCCAGCAGCTTTCAGGGGGCTAGGGAGACCCAGTACTTC
- | TRBJ2-1 | TRBD2 | TRBV9 | CASSVASGRGYEQFF | TGTGCCAGCAGCGTAGCAAGCGGGAGGGGCTATGAGCAGTTCTTC
medium-sized | TRBJ2-1 | TRBD2 | TRBV15 | CATSREAGAYNEQFF | TGTGCCACCAGCAGAGAAGCGGGGGCCTACAATGAGCAGTTCTTC
once | TRBJ2-1 | - | TRBV7-2 | CASSLEGSSYNEQFF | TGTGCCAGCAGCTTGGAGGGGAGCTCCTACAATGAGCAGTTCTTC
- | TRBJ2-3 | - | TRBV7-2 | CASSLGPADTQYF | TGTGCCAGCAGCTTAGGTCCCGCAGATACGCAGTATTTT
- | TRBJ2-5 | - | TRBV7-7 | CASSLSGGLETQYF | TGTGCTAGCAGCTTATCCGGTGGTTTGGAGACCCAGTACTTC
few | TRBJ2-7 | TRBD1 | TRBV5-1 | CASSPGTGTYEQYF | TGCGCCAGCAGCCCCGGGACAGGGACCTACGAGCAGTACTTC
- | TRBJ1-5 | TRBD1 | TRBV7-8 | CASSPGTGGRIPQHF | TGTGCCAGCAGCCCCGGGACAGGGGGCAGGATCCCCCAGCATTTT
- | TRBJ2-3 | - | TRBV18 | CASSPRNTDTQYF | TGTGCCAGCTCACCACGTAACACAGATACGCAGTATTTT
- | TRBJ2-7 | - | TRBV27 | CASSLAWRPDEQYF | TGTGCCAGCAGTTTAGCGTGGAGGCCTGACGAGCAGTACTTC
- | TRBJ2-7 | - | TRBV6-7 | CASSYKGVECEQYF | TGTGCCAGCAGTTATAAGGGGGTGGAGTGCGAGCAGTACTTC
- | TRBJ2-3 | - | TRBV7-8 | CASSSGLGTDTQYF | TGTGCCAGCAGCTCTGGACTGGGCACAGATACGCAGTATTTT
few | TRBJ1-2 | - | TRBV2 | CASSGQISWGYTF | TGTGCCAGCAGTGGACAGATCTCTTGGGGCTACACCTTC
- | TRBJ1-1 | - | TRBV7-9 | CASSPLTGGAEAFF | TGTGCCAGCAGCCCCTTGACGGGAGGAGCTGAAGCTTTCTTT
- | TRBJ2-6 | - | TRBV7-9 | CASRSLGTTSSGANVLTF | TGTGCCAGCAGGTCTTTGGGGACAACGAGCTCTGGGGCCAACGTCCTGACTTTC
- | TRBJ2-7 | TRBD1 | TRBV2 | CASRTGGYEQYF | TGTGCCAGCAGGACAGGGGGCTACGAGCAGTACTTC
- | TRBJ1-5 | - | TRBV5-1 | CASSPEGYSNQPQHF | TGCGCCAGCAGCCCGGAGGGCTATAGCAATCAGCCCCAGCATTTT
- | TRBJ1-3 | - | TRBV18 | CASSPGGTGNTIYF | TGTGCCAGCTCACCAGGAGGGACTGGAAACACCATATATTTT
few | TRBJ1-4 | TRBD1 | TRBV4-3 | CASSRTGATNEKLFF | TGCGCCAGCAGCCGGACAGGGGCGACTAATGAAAAACTGTTTTTT
- | TRBJ2-3 | TRBD2 | TRBV4-3 | CASSQELAGGPTDTQYF | TGCGCCAGCAGCCAAGAATTGGCGGGAGGGCCAACAGATACGCAGTATTTT
- | TRBJ2-1 | - | TRBV4-3 | CASSQDQRRTYNEQFF | TGCGCCAGCAGCCAAGATCAGCGGAGGACTTACAATGAGCAGTTCTTC
- | TRBJ2-2 | TRBD2 | TRBV7-2 | CASSSWGSGRVKTGELFF | TGTGCCAGCAGCTCATGGGGTAGCGGGAGAGTAAAAACCGGGGAGCTGTTTTTT
- | TRBJ2-3 | TRBD2 | TRBV2 | CASRPTSGIGTDTQYF | TGTGCCAGCAGACCGACTAGCGGGATAGGCACAGATACGCAGTATTTT
medium-sized | TRBJ2-2 | - | TRBV19 | CASSIGGSPNTGELFF | TGTGCCAGTAGTATCGGAGGGTCCCCGAACACCGGGGAGCTGTTTTTT
- | TRBJ2-7 | - | TRBV11-3 | CASSLGGGGYEQYF | TGTGCCAGCAGCTTAGGAGGGGGTGGCTACGAGCAGTACTTC